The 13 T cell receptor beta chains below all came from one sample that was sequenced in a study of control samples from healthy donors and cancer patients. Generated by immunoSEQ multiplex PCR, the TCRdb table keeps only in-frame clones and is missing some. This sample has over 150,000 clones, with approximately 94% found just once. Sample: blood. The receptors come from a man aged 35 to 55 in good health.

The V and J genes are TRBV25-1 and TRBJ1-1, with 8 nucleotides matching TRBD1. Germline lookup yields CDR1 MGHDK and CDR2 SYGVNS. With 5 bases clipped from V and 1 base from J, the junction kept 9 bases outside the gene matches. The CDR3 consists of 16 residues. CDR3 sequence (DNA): TGTGCCAGCAGTCTCAATACCGGGACAGGGAACACTGAAGCTTTCTTT. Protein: CASSLNTGTGNTEAFF.

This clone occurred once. The CDR3: CASSRGWGNTEAFF. As DNA, the CDR3 is TGTGCCAGCAGTAGGGGGTGGGGGAACACTGAAGCTTTCTTT. The V call is TRBV6-5, the J call TRBJ1-1, with a weak D call TRBD1 (6 bases). The CDR3 runs 14 residues. Trimming removed 5 bases from V and 1 base from J, with 11 bases in between. Germline V gives CDR1 MNHEY, CDR2 SVGAGI.

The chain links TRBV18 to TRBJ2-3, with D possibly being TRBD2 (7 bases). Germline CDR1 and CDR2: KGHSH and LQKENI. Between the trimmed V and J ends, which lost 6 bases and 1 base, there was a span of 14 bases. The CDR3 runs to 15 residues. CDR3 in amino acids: CASSVGGRGTDTQYF. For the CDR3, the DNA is TGTGCCAGCTCCGTGGGGGGGCGAGGCACAGATACGCAGTATTTT. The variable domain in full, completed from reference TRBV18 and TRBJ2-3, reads NAGVMQNPRHLVRRRGQEARLRCSPMKGHSHVYWYRQLPEEGLKFMVYLQKENIIDESGMPKERFSAEFPKEGPSILRIQQVVRGDSAAYFCASSVGGRGTDTQYFGPGTRLTVL.

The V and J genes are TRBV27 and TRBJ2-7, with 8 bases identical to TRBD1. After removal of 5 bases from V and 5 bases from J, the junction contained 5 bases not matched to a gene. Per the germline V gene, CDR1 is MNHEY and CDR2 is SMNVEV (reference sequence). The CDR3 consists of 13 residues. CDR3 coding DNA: TGTGCCAGCAGTCCGGACAGGGTCCACGAGCAGTACTTC. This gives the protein CASSPDRVHEQYF.

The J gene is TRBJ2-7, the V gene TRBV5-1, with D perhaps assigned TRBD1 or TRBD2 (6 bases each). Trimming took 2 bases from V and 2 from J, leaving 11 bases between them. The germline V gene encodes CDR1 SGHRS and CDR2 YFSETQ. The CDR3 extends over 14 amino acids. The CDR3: CASSLGGSAYEQYF. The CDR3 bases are TGCGCCAGCAGCTTAGGGGGGAGCGCCTACGAGCAGTACTTC.

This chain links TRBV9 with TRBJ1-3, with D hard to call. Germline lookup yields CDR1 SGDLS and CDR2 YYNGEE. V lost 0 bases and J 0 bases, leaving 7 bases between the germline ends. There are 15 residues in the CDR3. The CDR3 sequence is CASSVEGTSGNTIYF. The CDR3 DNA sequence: TGTGCCAGCAGCGTAGAGGGAACCTCTGGAAACACCATATATTTT.

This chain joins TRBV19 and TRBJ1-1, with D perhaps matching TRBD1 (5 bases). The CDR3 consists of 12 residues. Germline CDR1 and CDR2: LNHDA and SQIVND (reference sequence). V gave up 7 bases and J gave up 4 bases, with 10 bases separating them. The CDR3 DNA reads TGTGCCAGTACTTACAGGTCCACTGAAGCTTTCTTT. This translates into CASTYRSTEAFF.

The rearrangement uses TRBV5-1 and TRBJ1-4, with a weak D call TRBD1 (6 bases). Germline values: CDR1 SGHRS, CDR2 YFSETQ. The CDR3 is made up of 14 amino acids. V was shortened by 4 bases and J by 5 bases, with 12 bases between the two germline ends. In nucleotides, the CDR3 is TGCGCCAGCAGCGGGGGGCTGACGAATGAAAAACTGTTTTTT. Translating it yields CASSGGLTNEKLFF.

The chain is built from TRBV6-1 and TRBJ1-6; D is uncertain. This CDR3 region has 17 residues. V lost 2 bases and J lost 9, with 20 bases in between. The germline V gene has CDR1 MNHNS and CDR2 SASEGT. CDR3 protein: CASSELTAAVPSSPLHF. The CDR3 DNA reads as TGTGCCAGCAGTGAACTGACGGCCGCCGTCCCGAGTTCACCCCTCCACTTT.

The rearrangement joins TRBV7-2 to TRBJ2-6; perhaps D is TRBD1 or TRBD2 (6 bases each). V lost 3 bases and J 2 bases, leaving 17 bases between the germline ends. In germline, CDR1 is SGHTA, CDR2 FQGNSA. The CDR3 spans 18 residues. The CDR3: CASSFKLGGQPGANVLTF. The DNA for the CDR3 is TGTGCCAGCAGCTTTAAACTCGGGGGCCAGCCTGGGGCCAACGTCCTGACTTTC.

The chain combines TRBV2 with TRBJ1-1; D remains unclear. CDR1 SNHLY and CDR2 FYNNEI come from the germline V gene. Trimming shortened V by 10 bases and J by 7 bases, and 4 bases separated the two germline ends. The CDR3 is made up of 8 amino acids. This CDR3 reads CATGEAFF. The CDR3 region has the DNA TGTGCCACTGGTGAAGCTTTCTTT.

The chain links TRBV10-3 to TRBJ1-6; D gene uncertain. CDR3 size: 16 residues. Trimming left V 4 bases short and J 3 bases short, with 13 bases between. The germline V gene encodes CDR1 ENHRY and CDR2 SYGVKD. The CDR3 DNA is TGTGCCATCAGTGGTACAGAGATGTACTATAATTCACCCCTCCACTTT. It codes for CAISGTEMYYNSPLHF.

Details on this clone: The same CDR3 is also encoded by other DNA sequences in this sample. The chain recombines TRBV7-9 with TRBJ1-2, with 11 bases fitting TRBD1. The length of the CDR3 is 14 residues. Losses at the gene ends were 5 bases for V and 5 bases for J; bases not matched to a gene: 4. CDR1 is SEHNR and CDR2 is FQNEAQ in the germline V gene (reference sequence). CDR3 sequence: CASSPGQGDYGYTF. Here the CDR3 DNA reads TGTGCCAGCAGCCCGGGACAGGGGGATTATGGCTACACCTTC.